These 30 T cell receptor beta chains were sequenced from one sample in a study of shared clonotypes between healthy human individuals. The protocol was immunoSEQ multiplex PCR, while the TCRdb copy is restricted to in-frame clones and leaves out a portion. The repertoire includes a few million clones, approximately 93% of them detected once, and about 0.39% sits in the top ten. Sequencing input: naive CD4+ T cells from PBMCs. The subset is: CD45RA+ positively selected. The source of these receptors is a man aged 18 to 30 in good health. Some clones in this sample may be carry-over from other donors' samples.

The V gene is TRBV5-1, the J gene TRBJ2-5; D not certain. Trimming pared 0 bases from V and 5 bases from J, leaving 11 bases between. This CDR3 region has 14 residues. Germline V CDR1 and CDR2: SGHRS, YFSETQ. DNA for the CDR3: TGCGCCAGCAGCTTGGGGACCCTCAGGGAGACCCAGTACTTC. The encoded protein is CASSLGTLRETQYF. The full variable domain, with the rest looked up from reference TRBV5-1 and TRBJ2-5, is KAGVTQTPRYLIKTRGQQVTLSCSPISGHRSVSWYQQTPGQGLQFLFEYFSETQRNKGNFPGRFSGRQFSNSRSEMNVSTLELGDSALYLCASSLGTLRETQYFGPGTRLLVL.

V is TRBV5-1 and J is TRBJ2-5; 12 positions agree with TRBD2. Germline V lookup: CDR1 SGHRS, CDR2 YFSETQ. Losses at the gene ends were 2 bases for V and 5 bases for J; bases not matched to a gene: 7. This CDR3 is 16 amino acids long. CDR3 in amino acids: CASSFLAGGPSETQYF. For the CDR3, the DNA is TGCGCCAGCAGCTTTCTAGCGGGAGGGCCCTCCGAGACCCAGTACTTC.

The chain joins TRBV27 to TRBJ2-3; 12 positions match TRBD2. V lost 5 bases and J lost 6; bases outside the gene matches: 9. CDR3 length: 16 residues. Germline V gene data show CDR1 as MNHEY and CDR2 as SMNVEV (reference sequence). CDR3 sequence: CASSPRTSGTGDTQYF. CDR3 in DNA: TGTGCCAGCAGTCCCCGGACTAGCGGGACCGGGGATACGCAGTATTTT.

The J gene is TRBJ1-2, the V gene TRBV4-3; D remains unclear. Trimming shortened V by 0 bases and J by 7 bases, and 9 bases separated the two germline ends. Germline V gives CDR1 LGHNA, CDR2 YSLEER. This CDR3 is 13 amino acids long. In DNA form, the CDR3 reads TGCGCCAGCAGCCAAGAGGGTCAGTTTGGCTACACCTTC. Residues: CASSQEGQFGYTF.

The V and J genes are TRBV5-1 and TRBJ2-2; D call uncertain. Germline V CDR1 and CDR2: SGHRS, YFSETQ. Trimming left V 0 bases short and J 0 bases short, with 9 bases between. The CDR3 sequence is 16 residues long. CDR3 DNA sequence: TGCGCCAGCAGCTTGGGTTATAGGGCGAACACCGGGGAGCTGTTTTTT. Translated, it gives CASSLGYRANTGELFF. Using reference TRBV5-1 and TRBJ2-2 for the parts outside the CDR3, the full variable domain is KAGVTQTPRYLIKTRGQQVTLSCSPISGHRSVSWYQQTPGQGLQFLFEYFSETQRNKGNFPGRFSGRQFSNSRSEMNVSTLELGDSALYLCASSLGYRANTGELFFGEGSRLTVL.

Details on this clone: Within the sample, other DNA sequences also encode this same CDR3. The rearrangement uses TRBV25-1 and TRBJ1-4, with 7 bases that match TRBD1. The J segment lost 7 bases and the V segment lost 2 bases, leaving 7 bases of the junction unmatched. The CDR3 has 15 amino acids. CDR1 and CDR2 (germline): MGHDK, SYGVNS. The CDR3 reads CASSEPTGRGEKLFF. The CDR3 coding sequence is TGTGCCAGCAGTGAACCGACAGGGAGAGGTGAAAAACTGTTTTTT.

A few counts support this clone. The CDR3 sequence is CASLQGPNTEAFF. In DNA, the CDR3 is TGCGCCAGCCTACAGGGACCGAACACTGAAGCTTTCTTT. The rearrangement uses TRBV5-1 and TRBJ1-1; perhaps TRBD1 as D (6 bases). There are 13 residues in the CDR3. V was pared by 7 bases and J by 1 base, with 11 bases between. Looked up from germline, CDR1 is SGHRS and CDR2 is YFSETQ.

This rearrangement joins TRBV5-1 to TRBJ2-1; D is undetermined. This CDR3 comprises 17 residues. The V gene lost 4 bases and the J gene lost 0 bases, with 17 bases spanning the gap. CDR1 and CDR2 from the germline V gene are SGHRS and YFSETQ. The CDR3 is CASSQLAGVSSYNEQFF. The CDR3 nucleotides read TGCGCCAGCAGCCAGCTCGCTGGGGTTAGCTCCTACAATGAGCAGTTCTTC.

The V call is TRBV5-8, the J call TRBJ2-3; 7 bases align to TRBD1. CDR1 SGHTS and CDR2 YDEGEE come from the germline V gene. The CDR3 has 17 amino acids. Trimming removed 4 bases from V and 2 bases from J; junction bases left unmatched: 13. The CDR3 here is CASSAYNRGQSTDTQYF. CDR3 coding DNA: TGTGCCAGCAGCGCATACAACAGGGGACAATCCACAGATACGCAGTATTTT.

J is TRBJ1-3 and V is TRBV6-5; D may be TRBD1 (5 bases). The CDR3 consists of 15 residues. The V and J ends lost 3 bases and 7 bases respectively, with 16 bases between them. The germline V gene encodes CDR1 MNHEY and CDR2 SVGAGI. The CDR3 region has the DNA TGTGCCAGCAGTTATTCTCCAGGGAAAGAGAACACCATATATTTT. Translating gives CASSYSPGKENTIYF.

The chain carries TRBV5-6 and TRBJ1-5, with a possible D match to TRBD1 (6 bases). V was shortened by 4 bases and J by 7 bases, with 15 bases between the two germline ends. Germline lookup yields CDR1 SGHDT and CDR2 YYEEEE. The CDR3 is 14 residues long. In DNA, the CDR3 is TGTGCCAGCAGCCCCAGGGGACCTATGCAGCCCCAGCATTTT. It encodes CASSPRGPMQPQHF. Supplemented by reference TRBV5-6 and TRBJ1-5, the full variable domain reads DAGVTQSPTHLIKTRGQQVTLRCSPKSGHDTVSWYQQALGQGPQFIFQYYEEEERQRGNFPDRFSGHQFPNYSSELNVNALLLGDSALYLCASSPRGPMQPQHFGDGTRLSIL.

The genes are TRBV18 and TRBJ1-3; D unresolved. CDR3 length: 12 residues. Trimming took 8 bases from V and 4 from J, leaving 9 bases between them. CDR1 and CDR2 from the germline V gene are KGHSH and LQKENI. In DNA form, the CDR3 reads TGTGCCAGCGCAGGAATGGGAAACACCATATATTTT. This translates into CASAGMGNTIYF.

A few counts support this clone. The genes are TRBV7-6 and TRBJ2-5, with D hard to call. The CDR3 length is 12 residues. Trimming took 5 bases from V and 1 from J, leaving 5 bases between them. Germline lookup yields CDR1 SGHVS and CDR2 FNYEAQ. The CDR3 DNA reads as TGTGCCAGCAGCGGCAGCCAAGAGACCCAGTACTTC. Translating it yields CASSGSQETQYF.

This chain links TRBV7-2 with TRBJ1-4; tentative D call: TRBD1 (6 bases). This CDR3 is 16 amino acids long. Germline loops: CDR1 SGHTA, CDR2 FQGNSA. Trimming took 5 bases from V and 0 from J, leaving 13 bases between them. The CDR3 sequence is CASSPDRWATNEKLFF. The CDR3 coding sequence is TGTGCCAGCAGCCCGGACAGATGGGCAACTAATGAAAAACTGTTTTTT.

The V gene is TRBV5-4, the J gene TRBJ2-1; D not resolved. Trimming removed 4 bases from V and 3 bases from J, with 14 bases in between. Germline assignment: CDR1 SGHNT and CDR2 YYREEE (reference sequence). The CDR3 loop spans 15 amino acids. CDR3 sequence reads: CASSPPRLDYNEQFF. CDR3 sequence (DNA): TGTGCCAGCAGCCCACCGCGGCTAGACTACAATGAGCAGTTCTTC.

The chain is built from TRBV5-4 and TRBJ2-1, with 8 bases matching TRBD2. Trimming at V came to 2 bases and at J to 4 bases, leaving 5 bases not matched to a gene. From germline, CDR1 is SGHNT and CDR2 YYREEE (reference sequence). CDR3 length: 15 amino acids. The CDR3 spells CASSFGGVEYNEQFF. The CDR3 DNA follows: TGTGCCAGCAGCTTCGGGGGGGTGGAGTACAATGAGCAGTTCTTC.

This chain joins TRBV6-6 and TRBJ1-4, with TRBD1 matching 7 bases. J lost 1 base, V lost 6 bases, and 5 bases had no gene match. Germline CDR1 reads MNHNY; CDR2 reads SVGAGI (reference sequence). CDR3 length: 15 amino acids. Written as DNA, the CDR3 is TGTGCCAGCAGCGGGACAGCGAAAACTAATGAAAAACTGTTTTTT. As protein: CASSGTAKTNEKLFF.

J is TRBJ2-4 and V is TRBV15, with D uncertain. The germline CDR1 and CDR2 sequences are LNHNV and YYDKDF (reference sequence). Trimming removed 5 bases at V and 2 bases at J, with 7 bases between. CDR3 length equals 13 residues. The chain's CDR3 is CATSVGSKNIQYF. CDR3 nucleotide sequence: TGTGCCACCAGCGTAGGGTCCAAAAACATTCAGTACTTC.

This clone was detected only once. The DNA of the CDR3 is TGTGCCAGCAGCGTAGTGGACGGAGAGACCCAGTACTTC. Protein product: CASSVVDGETQYF. V and J are TRBV9 and TRBJ2-5; D unclear. Germline V lookup: CDR1 SGDLS, CDR2 YYNGEE. The CDR3 contains 13 residues. Trimming removed 0 bases from V and 4 bases from J, with 7 bases in between.

The J gene is TRBJ2-7, the V gene TRBV7-9; tentatively, D is TRBD1 or TRBD2 (5 bases each). Germline V gene sequence: CDR1 SEHNR, CDR2 FQNEAQ (reference sequence). The length of the CDR3 is 14 residues. V lost 5 bases, J lost 5 bases, and 16 bases lay in between. The DNA of the CDR3 is TGTGCCAGCAGCCTGTGGGACCGGCGCCACGAGCAGTACTTC. Protein product: CASSLWDRRHEQYF.

This sequence joins TRBV9 and TRBJ2-4, with 12 bases aligning to TRBD1. This CDR3 comprises 18 residues. Germline V lookup: CDR1 SGDLS, CDR2 YYNGEE. V trimming: 5 bases; J trimming: 0 bases; junction bases outside the gene matches: 9. The CDR3, as DNA: TGTGCCAGCAGAGGGGACAGGGGGCCTCCCTTAGCCAAAAACATTCAGTACTTC. Amino acid sequence: CASRGDRGPPLAKNIQYF.

This clone was counted between two and nine times. Other DNA sequences of this sample code for an identical CDR3. This chain connects TRBV6-1 to TRBJ1-2, with D unclear. From germline, CDR1 is MNHNS and CDR2 SASEGT. This CDR3 is built from 10 residues. The V gene lost 3 bases and the J gene lost 4 bases, with 0 bases spanning the gap. This CDR3 is CASSDYGYTF. The CDR3 region has the DNA TGTGCCAGCAGTGACTATGGCTACACCTTC.

The V call is TRBV7-8, the J call TRBJ2-1; D is perhaps TRBD1 (6 bases). Per the germline V gene, CDR1 is SGHVS and CDR2 is FQNEAQ. This CDR3 contains 17 residues. Trimming removed 6 bases at V and 4 bases at J, with 22 bases between. CDR3 DNA sequence: TGTGCCAGCAGGAGATTTGTCAGGGGCACCCTTTACAATGAGCAGTTCTTC. Translation: CASRRFVRGTLYNEQFF.

The chain links TRBV28 to TRBJ2-5; D may correspond to TRBD1 or TRBD2 (5 bases each). Germline assignment: CDR1 MDHEN and CDR2 SYDVKM. This CDR3 comprises 12 residues. V lost 5 bases and J 9 bases, leaving 13 bases between the germline ends. The DNA for the CDR3 is TGTGCCAGCAGTGGCCCCCAGGGAGCCCAGTACTTC. Its protein product is CASSGPQGAQYF.

V gene TRBV6-5 combines with J gene TRBJ2-3, with D unclear. The length of the CDR3 is 15 residues. The germline gives CDR1 MNHEY, CDR2 SVGAGI. Trimming stripped 2 bases from V and 3 bases from J, with 12 bases between. CDR3 coding DNA: TGTGCCAGCAGTTACGGTTTGGGTGTAACAGATACGCAGTATTTT. This encodes CASSYGLGVTDTQYF.

V usage is TRBV19 and J usage is TRBJ2-1; D remains ambiguous. Germline loops: CDR1 LNHDA, CDR2 SQIVND (reference sequence). CDR3 size: 14 residues. V was pared by 6 bases and J by 0 bases, with 9 bases between. The CDR3 DNA reads TGTGCCAGTAGCAGCCAGAGCTCCTACAATGAGCAGTTCTTC. Translating gives CASSSQSSYNEQFF.

V gene TRBV15 combines with J gene TRBJ2-2, with 8 bases that match TRBD2. The CDR3 consists of 17 residues. Trimming cost V 0 bases and J 3 bases; bases outside gene matches: 6. Germline V gene lookup returns CDR1 LNHNV and CDR2 YYDKDF (reference sequence). The DNA of the CDR3 is TGTGCCACCAGCAGAGATAGCGCGGGAGGCGACACCGGGGAGCTGTTTTTT. Translated, it gives CATSRDSAGGDTGELFF.

This clone was seen a few times. The chain is built from TRBV19 and TRBJ1-4, with 7 bases aligning to TRBD1. Germline V CDR1 and CDR2: LNHDA, SQIVND (reference sequence). This CDR3 region has 15 residues. The trim removed 8 bases at V and 3 bases at J, leaving 9 bases unmatched. The CDR3 spells CASEQMGTANEKLFF. CDR3 DNA sequence: TGTGCCAGTGAACAGATGGGGACAGCTAATGAAAAACTGTTTTTT.

This clone was detected only a few times. The chain uses TRBV5-1 and TRBJ1-1; D is possibly TRBD1 (6 bases). Germline V CDR1 and CDR2: SGHRS, YFSETQ. Trimming removed 2 bases from V and 1 base from J, with 12 bases in between. This CDR3 contains 15 residues. The CDR3 reads CASSLGDIRNTEAFF. DNA for the CDR3: TGCGCCAGCAGCTTAGGGGACATCAGGAACACTGAAGCTTTCTTT. The full variable domain, its missing parts supplied by reference TRBV5-1 and TRBJ1-1, is KAGVTQTPRYLIKTRGQQVTLSCSPISGHRSVSWYQQTPGQGLQFLFEYFSETQRNKGNFPGRFSGRQFSNSRSEMNVSTLELGDSALYLCASSLGDIRNTEAFFGQGTRLTVV.

The chain carries TRBV7-3 and TRBJ2-1, with 7 positions matching TRBD1. The CDR3 contains 13 residues. CDR1 and CDR2 (germline): SGHTA, FQGTGA. J was trimmed by 10 bases and V by 4 bases; bases with no gene match: 7. CDR3 nucleotide sequence: TGTGCCAGCAGCTCCGGAATAGGGGGCGAGCAGTTCTTC. Amino acid sequence: CASSSGIGGEQFF.